This T cell receptor beta chain was identified in a study of cytomegalovirus exposure and HLA in healthy donors. This clone was detected a few times. CDR3 length: 14 amino acids. Germline values: CDR1 LNHNV, CDR2 YYDKDF (reference sequence). V lost 3 bases, J lost 2 bases, and 10 bases lay in between. In the PCR, 60 Vbeta and 13 Jbeta primers were used. Measured with immunoSEQ multiplex PCR; TCRdb has only the in-frame clones, and not every one. In the table there are 150,000 to 200,000 clones, 68% of which are singletons. The sample consisted of PBMCs. The V call is TRBV15, the J call TRBJ1-1, with D possibly being TRBD1 (6 bases). This TCR was sampled from a man aged 25-45 years in good health and CMV-seropositive. The CDR3 region has the DNA TGTGCCACCAGCAGGTGGACAGCCAACACTGAAGCTTTCTTT. It codes for CATSRWTANTEAFF.